What follows are 18 T cell receptor beta chains derived from one specimen sequenced in a study of cytomegalovirus exposure and HLA in healthy donors (TCRdb year 2017). The library was built by means of the immunoSEQ multiplex PCR assay. The multiplex PCR relied on a mix of 60 forward primers for TCR Vbeta segments and 13 reverse primers for TCR Jbeta segments. Imported from immuneACCESS, the table was reduced by TCRdb to in-frame sequences with V and J called. These copies leave out some clones; in studies compared against another copy, an unresolved V gene accounts for under half, and the cause of the remainder is not known. The sample table lists some 130,000 clones, around three quarters of them with a count of one. Clones ranked in the top ten supply 4.8% of the sample. The sequencing input was PBMCs. Receptor source: a young man in good health.

V and J are TRBV9 and TRBJ2-3; no clear D gene. In germline, CDR1 is SGDLS, CDR2 YYNGEE. Between the trimmed V and J ends, which lost 4 bases and 7 bases, there was a span of 13 bases. The CDR3 contains 13 residues. This chain's CDR3 is CASSPSSINTQYF. DNA of the CDR3: TGTGCCAGCAGCCCCAGTTCAATCAATACGCAGTATTTT.

As concerns this clone: The junction departs from the called germline gene at one end, perhaps through a read error. The J gene is TRBJ2-5, the V gene TRBV7-9; 7 bases are a match to TRBD2. CDR3 length: 13 residues. Per germline, CDR1 SEHNR and CDR2 FQNEAQ (reference sequence). For the CDR3, the DNA is TGTTCCAGCAGCTTGGGAGGGGAAGAGACCCAGTACTTC. Protein: CSSSLGGEETQYF.

The CDR3: CSVMRLAGFTDTQYF. CDR3 nucleotide sequence: TGCAGCGTTATGAGACTAGCGGGCTTCACAGATACGCAGTATTTT. This chain connects TRBV29-1 to TRBJ2-3; 10 bases map to TRBD2. Germline V lookup: CDR1 SQVTM, CDR2 ANQGSEA. This CDR3 region has 15 residues. V gave up 5 bases and J gave up 2 bases; unmatched junction bases: 7.

The chain links TRBV11-2 to TRBJ1-1; D possibly corresponds to TRBD1 (6 bases). The germline V and J ends were trimmed by 5 bases and 8 bases, with 12 bases remaining between them. The CDR3 runs to 12 residues. Germline V gene data show CDR1 as SGHAT and CDR2 as FQNNGV. CDR3 coding DNA: TGTGCCAGCAGCGTGCGGGGGCGCGAAGCTTTCTTT. Its translation: CASSVRGREAFF.

The chain uses TRBV7-3 and TRBJ2-5; the D gene is possibly TRBD1 (6 bases). This CDR3 comprises 13 residues. Germline V CDR1 and CDR2: SGHTA, FQGTGA. V lost 4 bases and J 6 bases, leaving 12 bases between the germline ends. The CDR3 DNA reads as TGTGCCAGCAGCTACACAGACAGGAAGACCCAGTACTTC. Its protein is CASSYTDRKTQYF.

The rearrangement joins TRBV28 to TRBJ2-1, with D perhaps matching TRBD2 (7 bases). Germline V gene data show CDR1 as MDHEN and CDR2 as SYDVKM. The CDR3 contains 14 residues. The V and J ends lost 4 bases and 5 bases respectively, with 12 bases between them. CDR3 in amino acids: CASSSGGSHNEQFF. In DNA, the CDR3 is TGTGCCAGCAGTTCGGGGGGCTCTCACAATGAGCAGTTCTTC.

The rearrangement joins TRBV6-5 to TRBJ1-3; no clear D gene. CDR1 and CDR2 (germline): MNHEY, SVGAGI. The CDR3 runs to 14 residues. Trimming took off 0 bases at V and 6 bases at J, with 9 bases between the two ends. The CDR3 coding sequence is TGTGCCAGCAGTTACTCGAGGCGGGAAAACACCATATATTTT. Its translation: CASSYSRRENTIYF.

The chain carries TRBV4-1 and TRBJ2-1, with D unclear. The germline gives CDR1 MGHRA, CDR2 YSYEKL. The CDR3 extends over 14 amino acids. V lost 0 bases and J 10 bases, leaving 13 bases between the germline ends. Written as DNA, the CDR3 is TGCGCCAGCAGCCAAGAGGGCCGCCGGCCGGAGCAGTTCTTC. Residues: CASSQEGRRPEQFF.

This clone was detected a few times. Sequence at one end of the junction differs from germline and may be a read error. The rearrangement uses TRBV7-9 and TRBJ2-7, with TRBD2 matching 12 bases. This CDR3 has 13 residues. The germline CDR1 and CDR2 sequences are SEHNR and FQNEAQ (reference sequence). DNA for the CDR3: TGTTCCAGCAGCGGGACTAGCGGGTACGAGCAGTACTTC. It codes for CSSSGTSGYEQYF.

The J gene is TRBJ1-2, the V gene TRBV18; perhaps TRBD1 as D (6 bases). The V gene's germline CDR1 is KGHSH and CDR2 LQKENI. V was cut by 4 bases and J by 6 bases, with 12 bases left in between. This CDR3 is 13 amino acids long. DNA of the CDR3: TGTGCCAGCTCACAGCAGGGGATTGATGGCTACACCTTC. Translating it yields CASSQQGIDGYTF.

The rearrangement links TRBV5-8 to TRBJ2-7, with D possibly matching TRBD2 (6 bases). The V end was cut by 0 bases, the J end by 8 bases, with 15 bases between. The CDR3 has 14 residues. Germline CDR1 SGHTS, CDR2 YDEGEE. This CDR3 is CASSLGPRGVQQYF. CDR3 coding DNA: TGTGCCAGCAGCTTGGGACCACGCGGGGTCCAGCAGTACTTC.

This clone was seen once. This rearrangement joins TRBV29-1 to TRBJ1-5, with TRBD1 as a possible D gene (5 bases). The length of the CDR3 is 13 residues. Germline assignment: CDR1 SQVTM and CDR2 ANQGSEA. The ends were cut back, 6 bases at V and 2 bases at J, with 11 bases in the middle. The CDR3 reads CSVGRGRNQPQHF. In DNA, the CDR3 is TGCAGCGTGGGGCGGGGCCGCAATCAGCCCCAGCATTTT.

The chain links TRBV30 to TRBJ2-2, with TRBD1 identical over 10 bases. Germline lookup yields CDR1 GTSNPN and CDR2 SVGIG (reference sequence). The CDR3 loop spans 14 amino acids. The V segment lost 5 bases and the J segment 0 bases; nucleotides outside the gene matches: 0. CDR3 region: CAWGTGANTGELFF. CDR3 DNA sequence: TGTGCCTGGGGGACAGGGGCGAACACCGGGGAGCTGTTTTTT.

The chain employs TRBV15 and TRBJ2-7; 11 bases match TRBD2. V shed 1 base and J 3 bases; nucleotides not matched to a gene: 5. The germline V gene encodes CDR1 LNHNV and CDR2 YYDKDF (reference sequence). The CDR3 consists of 16 residues. The CDR3 region is CATSRGFLAGGYEQYF. In DNA form, the CDR3 reads TGTGCCACCAGCAGAGGGTTTCTAGCGGGAGGCTACGAGCAGTACTTC.

The chain recombines TRBV15 with TRBJ2-1; 11 nucleotides align to TRBD2. The J segment lost 13 bases and the V segment lost 3 bases, leaving 8 bases of the junction unmatched. Per germline, CDR1 LNHNV and CDR2 YYDKDF (reference sequence). This CDR3 comprises 14 residues. The CDR3 reads CATSRGVAGGIQFF. CDR3 nucleotide sequence: TGTGCCACCAGCAGGGGGGTAGCGGGAGGGATACAGTTCTTC.

A word on this clone: At one of its ends the junction is not consistent with the germline gene, which may arise from a read error. CDR3 DNA sequence: TGTGCCAGCAGCCTTAACCCTACTATTGAAAAACTGTTTTTT. Translated: CASSLNPTIEKLFF. The genes are TRBV6-6 and TRBJ1-4; D ambiguous. Germline lookup yields CDR1 MNHNY and CDR2 SVGAGI (reference sequence). The CDR3 extends over 14 amino acids.

This clone was counted once. V gene TRBV5-1 combines with J gene TRBJ2-7; 7 bases map to TRBD1. The CDR3 is 15 amino acids. The V and J ends lost 4 bases and 3 bases, in that order; junction bases with no gene match: 10. Germline V gene lookup returns CDR1 SGHRS and CDR2 YFSETQ. The DNA for the CDR3 is TGCGCCAGCAGCCCGGACAGGAGAACTCTCTACGAGCAGTACTTC. Amino acids: CASSPDRRTLYEQYF.

In the case of this clone: A junction end diverges from the germline sequence, so it may reflect a read error. Distinct nucleotide sequences in the sample also encode this CDR3. The gene calls are TRBV7-9 and TRBJ1-1, with a tentative D call TRBD1 (5 bases). The CDR3 spans 13 residues. The V gene's germline CDR1 is SEHNR and CDR2 FQNEAQ (reference sequence). In nucleotides, the CDR3 is TGTTCCAGCAGCTTGGGGGGGAACACTGAAGCTTTCTTT. Amino acid sequence: CSSSLGGNTEAFF.